The clone carrying this T cell receptor (beta chain) was seen at least ten times. No antigen is known for it. The sample belongs to a study of breast tumors, draining lymph nodes, adjacent tissues. Study-wide points: Findings are consistent with lymph node origin and intratumoral expansion of most tumor T cells. Luminal-like breast cancer showed significantly higher tumor–nontumor repertoire similarity than basal-like. Data only fit, rather than demonstrated, lymph node origin of most tumor T cells. Tumor TCR diversity was below lymph nodes but above nontumor tissue.

Each CDR3 protein gets one entry after TCRdb re-called the multiplex PCR reads with MiXCR. The data contain about 140,000 distinct CDR3 sequences, about 31% of them singletons. Samples came from axillary lymph nodes draining the breast cancer. Germline V gene data show CDR1 as LNHDA and CDR2 as SQIVND (reference sequence). The V end lost 9 bases, the J end lost 0 bases, and 5 bases lay between the germline ends. This CDR3 has 11 amino acids. The sequenced material came from axillary lymph node tissue. This receptor was taken from a female donor with breast cancer. Some clones in this sample may be carry-over from other donors' samples. The rearrangement uses TRBV19 and TRBJ2-5; D is undetermined. The CDR3 nucleotides read TGTGCCAGCTTGTACCAAGAGACCCAGTACTTC. Translation gives CASLYQETQYF.